In this sample, the clone carrying this TCR beta chain turned up a few times. Its antigen is not identified. The CDR3 is made up of 14 amino acids. Germline V CDR1 and CDR2: MNHEY, SVGAGI. Between the trimmed V and J ends, which lost 6 bases and 2 bases, there was a span of 11 bases. These data originate in a study of OX40 agonist ivuxolimab in advanced cancers. On the study more broadly: While on treatment, patients had intravenous ivuxolimab at 0.01 to 10 mg/kg every 2 weeks. Enrolled patients in dose escalation had cancers that were hepatocellular carcinoma, melanoma, renal cell or head and neck cancer. Points from the study as a whole: Clonal expansion by week 6 occurred in CD4+ and CD8+ blood T cells (at 0.1 to 3.0 mg/kg). The expanded peripheral T cells' antigen specificity was not determined.

TCRdb keeps only in-frame clones here, not all; method: immunoSEQ multiplex PCR. The table lists tens of thousands of clones, around 81% of them singletons. The sample here was CD4+ or CD8+ T cells sorted from blood, taken in a trial of the OX40 agonist ivuxolimab. The clonotype originates from an adult with an advanced solid tumor such as melanoma, head and neck, liver or kidney cancer. V usage is TRBV6-5 and J usage is TRBJ1-5; D possibly corresponds to TRBD1 (5 bases). CDR3 in DNA: TGTGCCAGCAGGGGAACAGGAGGCAATCAGCCCCAGCATTTT. As protein: CASRGTGGNQPQHF.